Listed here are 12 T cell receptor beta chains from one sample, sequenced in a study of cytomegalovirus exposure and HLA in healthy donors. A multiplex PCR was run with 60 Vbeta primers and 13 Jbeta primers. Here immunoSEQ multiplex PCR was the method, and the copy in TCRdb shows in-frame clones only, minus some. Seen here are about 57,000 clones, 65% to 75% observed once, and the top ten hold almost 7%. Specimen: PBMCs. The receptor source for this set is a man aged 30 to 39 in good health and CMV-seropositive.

CDR3 residues: CASSLGQGGGYTF. In nucleotides, the CDR3 is TGTGCCAGCAGCTTAGGTCAGGGGGGCGGCTACACCTTC. The rearrangement joins TRBV7-3 to TRBJ1-2; TRBD1 agrees at 7 bases. CDR3 length: 13 amino acids. Germline CDR1 SGHTA, CDR2 FQGTGA. Germline trimming cut 2 bases from V and 8 bases from J; bases unmatched to any gene: 5.

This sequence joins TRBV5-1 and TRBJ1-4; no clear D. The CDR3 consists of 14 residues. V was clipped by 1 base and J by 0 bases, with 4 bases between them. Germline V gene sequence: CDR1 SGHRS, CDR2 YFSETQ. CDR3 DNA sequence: TGCGCCAGCAGCTTGAGCGCAACTAATGAAAAACTGTTTTTT. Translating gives CASSLSATNEKLFF.

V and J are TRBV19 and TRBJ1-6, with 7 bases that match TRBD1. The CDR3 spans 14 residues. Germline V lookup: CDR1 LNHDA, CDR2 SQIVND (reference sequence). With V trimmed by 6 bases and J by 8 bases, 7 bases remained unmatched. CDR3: CASRTGTTDSPLHF. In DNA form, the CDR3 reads TGTGCCAGTAGGACAGGGACGACGGATTCACCCCTCCACTTT.

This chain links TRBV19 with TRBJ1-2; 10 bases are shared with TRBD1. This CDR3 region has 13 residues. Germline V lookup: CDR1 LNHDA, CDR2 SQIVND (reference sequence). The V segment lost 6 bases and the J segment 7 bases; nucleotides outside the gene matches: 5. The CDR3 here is CASRDRGKGGYTF. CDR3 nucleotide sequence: TGTGCCAGTAGGGACAGGGGGAAAGGTGGCTACACCTTC.

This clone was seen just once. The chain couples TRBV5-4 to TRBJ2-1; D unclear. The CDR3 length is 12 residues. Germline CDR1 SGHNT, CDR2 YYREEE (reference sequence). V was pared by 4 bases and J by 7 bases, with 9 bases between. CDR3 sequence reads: CASSRSSNEQFF. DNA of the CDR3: TGTGCCAGCAGCCGAAGCTCGAATGAGCAGTTCTTC. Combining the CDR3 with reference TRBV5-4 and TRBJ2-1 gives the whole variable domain ETGVTQSPTHLIKTRGQQVTLRCSSQSGHNTVSWYQQALGQGPQFIFQYYREEENGRGNFPPRFSGLQFPNYSSELNVNALELDDSALYLCASSRSSNEQFFGPGTRLTVL.

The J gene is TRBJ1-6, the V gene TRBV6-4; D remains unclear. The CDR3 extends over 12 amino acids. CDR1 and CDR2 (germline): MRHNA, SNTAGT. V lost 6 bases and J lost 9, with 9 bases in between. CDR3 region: CASRTYGSPLHF. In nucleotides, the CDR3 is TGTGCCAGCAGAACATATGGTTCACCCCTCCACTTT.

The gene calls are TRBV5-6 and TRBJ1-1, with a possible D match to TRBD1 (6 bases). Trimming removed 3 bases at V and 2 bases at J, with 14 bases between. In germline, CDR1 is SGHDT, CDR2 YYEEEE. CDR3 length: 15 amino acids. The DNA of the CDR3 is TGTGCCAGCAGCTACCTCCCCAGGGGTAACACTGAAGCTTTCTTT. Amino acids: CASSYLPRGNTEAFF.

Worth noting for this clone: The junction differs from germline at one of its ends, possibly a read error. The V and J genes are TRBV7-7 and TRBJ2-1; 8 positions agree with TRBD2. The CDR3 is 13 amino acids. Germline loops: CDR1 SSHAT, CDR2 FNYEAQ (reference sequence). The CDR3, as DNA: TGTGCTAGCAGCTTGAGCGGGGGCGATGAGCAGTTCTTC. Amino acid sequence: CASSLSGGDEQFF.

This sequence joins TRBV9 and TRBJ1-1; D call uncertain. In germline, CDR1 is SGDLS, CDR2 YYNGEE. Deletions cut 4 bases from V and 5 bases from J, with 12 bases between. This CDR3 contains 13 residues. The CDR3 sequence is CASSLGGRTEAFF. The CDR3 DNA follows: TGTGCCAGCAGCCTGGGAGGGAGAACTGAAGCTTTCTTT.

CDR3 DNA sequence: TGTGCCGCCGGGGGGGTCTCCTCCTACAATGAGCAGTTCTTC. It yields the protein CAAGGVSSYNEQFF. The chain employs TRBV5-4 and TRBJ2-1; 8 bases fit TRBD2. Trimming took 10 bases from V and 0 from J; bases not matched to a gene: 6. CDR1 SGHNT and CDR2 YYREEE come from the germline V gene (reference sequence). The CDR3 extends over 14 amino acids.

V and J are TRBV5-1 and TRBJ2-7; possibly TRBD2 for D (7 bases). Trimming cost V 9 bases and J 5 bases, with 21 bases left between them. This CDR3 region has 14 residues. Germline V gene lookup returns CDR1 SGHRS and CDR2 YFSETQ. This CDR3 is CATRPGGALNEQYF. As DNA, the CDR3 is TGCGCCACCAGGCCTGGGGGGGCGCTCAACGAGCAGTACTTC.

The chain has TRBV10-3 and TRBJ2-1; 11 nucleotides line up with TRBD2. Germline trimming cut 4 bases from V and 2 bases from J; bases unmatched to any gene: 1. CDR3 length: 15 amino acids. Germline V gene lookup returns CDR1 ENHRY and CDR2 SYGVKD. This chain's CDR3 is CAISVAGGPYNEQFF. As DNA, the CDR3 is TGTGCCATCAGTGTAGCGGGGGGGCCCTACAATGAGCAGTTCTTC.